This TCR beta chain was retrieved from a study of blood T cell repertoires in COVID-19. Clones were read by immunoSEQ multiplex PCR, and TCRdb kept only the in-frame ones, dropping some. The sample has some 66,000 clones, 85% to 90% seen once. This TCR derives from a woman aged 55-70 years with acute or convalescent COVID-19. The sample comprised peripheral blood.

This chain's CDR3 is CASSLEVAGWFYEQFF. For the CDR3, the DNA is TGTGCCAGCAGCTTAGAAGTAGCGGGATGGTTCTATGAGCAGTTCTTC. The rearrangement joins TRBV7-2 to TRBJ2-1; the match to TRBD2 covers 8 bases. Germline values: CDR1 SGHTA, CDR2 FQGNSA. This CDR3 is built from 16 residues. V lost 1 base, J lost 8 bases, and 10 bases stayed unmatched.